The next 18 T cell receptor beta chains were all read from a single sample in a study of shared clonotypes between healthy human individuals. Here immunoSEQ multiplex PCR was the method, and the copy in TCRdb shows in-frame clones only, minus some. The table shows approximately 100,000 clones, with 68% occurring only once. The sequenced sample was memory CD8+ T cells sorted from blood. The subset was: CD45RO+ cells pooled with CCR7-negative TemRA cells. These receptors originate from a woman younger than 45 in good health.

This sequence joins TRBV5-6 and TRBJ2-7; TRBD2 might be the D (5 bases). Germline V gene lookup returns CDR1 SGHDT and CDR2 YYEEEE. The CDR3 sequence is 15 residues long. With 0 bases removed from V and 0 bases from J, the gap between germline ends came to 10 bases. The CDR3 nucleotides are TGTGCCAGCAGCTTGGGACGGAGGAGCTCCTACGAGCAGTACTTC. It translates to CASSLGRRSSYEQYF.

This clone was seen only a few times. The V gene is TRBV19, the J gene TRBJ2-1; D gene uncertain. Looked up from germline, CDR1 is LNHDA and CDR2 is SQIVND (reference sequence). The CDR3 has 13 amino acids. The ends were cut back, 3 bases at V and 5 bases at J, with 8 bases in the middle. In nucleotides, the CDR3 is TGTGCCAGTAGTATCTTCCCGAACAATGAGCAGTTCTTC. Its protein product is CASSIFPNNEQFF. Full variable domain (missing parts from reference TRBV19 and TRBJ2-1): DGGITQSPKYLFRKEGQNVTLSCEQNLNHDAMYWYRQDPGQGLRLIYYSQIVNDFQKGDIAEGYSVSREKKESFPLTVTSAQKNPTAFYLCASSIFPNNEQFFGPGTRLTVL.

This chain joins TRBV7-9 and TRBJ2-6, with a tentative D call TRBD1 (6 bases). Trimming shortened V by 3 bases and J by 0 bases, and 15 bases separated the two germline ends. The CDR3 loop spans 18 amino acids. Germline CDR1 and CDR2: SEHNR and FQNEAQ (reference sequence). CDR3: CASSFPGETLSGANVLTF. DNA for the CDR3: TGTGCCAGCAGCTTCCCAGGGGAAACCCTCTCTGGGGCCAACGTCCTGACTTTC.

The chain employs TRBV5-6 and TRBJ2-3; D gene ambiguous. Germline V lookup: CDR1 SGHDT, CDR2 YYEEEE. Deletions cut 2 bases from V and 4 bases from J, with 5 bases between. CDR3 length: 12 amino acids. CDR3 in amino acids: CASSFWADTQYF. In DNA form, the CDR3 reads TGTGCCAGCAGCTTTTGGGCAGATACGCAGTATTTT.

The chain links TRBV7-9 to TRBJ2-1; TRBD2 matches at 10 bases. The CDR3 contains 18 residues. From germline, CDR1 is SEHNR and CDR2 FQNEAQ (reference sequence). Losses at the gene ends were 5 bases for V and 3 bases for J; bases not matched to a gene: 13. CDR3 bases: TGTGCCAGCAGCCCTCGGACTAGCGGCGGAGTGGGCTACAATGAGCAGTTCTTC. It specifies CASSPRTSGGVGYNEQFF.

V is TRBV10-2 and J is TRBJ2-2, with D unresolved. Germline lookup yields CDR1 WSHSY and CDR2 SAAADI. The V end was cut by 8 bases, the J end by 1 base, with 14 bases between. This CDR3 has 15 amino acids. The CDR3 spells CASLAAAGNTGELFF. In DNA, the CDR3 is TGCGCCAGCTTGGCCGCCGCCGGGAACACCGGGGAGCTGTTTTTT.

V usage is TRBV27 and J usage is TRBJ2-1, with 12 bases aligning to TRBD2. The CDR3 contains 17 residues. V lost 5 bases, J lost 6 bases, and 11 bases stayed unmatched. The germline CDR1 and CDR2 sequences are MNHEY and SMNVEV (reference sequence). CDR3 DNA: TGTGCCAGCAGTCCTATACTAGCGGGAGGTGCTGGCAATGAGCAGTTCTTC. Translated: CASSPILAGGAGNEQFF.

The sample holds a few counts of this clone. Other DNA sequences in this specimen translate into the identical CDR3. V and J are TRBV6-4 and TRBJ2-3; 9 bases match TRBD2. Germline V CDR1 and CDR2: MRHNA, SNTAGT. The CDR3 runs to 15 residues. V lost 4 bases, J lost 0 bases, and 2 bases stayed unmatched. For the CDR3, the DNA is TGTGCCAGCAGTGTGACTAGCGGAAGCACAGATACGCAGTATTTT. The encoded protein is CASSVTSGSTDTQYF.

V is TRBV28 and J is TRBJ2-1; the match to TRBD2 covers 14 bases. Germline CDR1 is MDHEN and CDR2 is SYDVKM. The ends lost 8 bases at V and 9 bases at J; junction bases unmatched: 9. The CDR3 has 15 residues. This CDR3 reads CASPLTSGRAGEQFF. Here the CDR3 DNA reads TGTGCCAGCCCCTTGACTAGCGGGAGGGCCGGTGAGCAGTTCTTC.

The CDR3 DNA sequence: TGTGCCAGCACCTTCCTTGGGGTCGCAACCCAGTACTTC. Protein: CASTFLGVATQYF. This chain uses TRBV5-6 with TRBJ2-5; D is ambiguous. The ends were cut back, 6 bases at V and 8 bases at J, with 17 bases in the middle. This CDR3 is 13 amino acids long. Germline V lookup: CDR1 SGHDT, CDR2 YYEEEE.

The CDR3 DNA sequence: TGTGCCAGCAGTTACGGAGGACAGGCGAACTATGGCTACACCTTC. It specifies CASSYGGQANYGYTF. The V and J genes are TRBV6-5 and TRBJ1-2; 7 nucleotides agree with TRBD1. Germline assignment: CDR1 MNHEY and CDR2 SVGAGI. This CDR3 contains 15 residues. The J segment lost 2 bases and the V segment lost 2 bases, leaving 5 bases of the junction unmatched.

The rearrangement joins TRBV25-1 to TRBJ1-1, with TRBD1 identical over 8 bases. Germline V gene data show CDR1 as MGHDK and CDR2 as SYGVNS. J gave up 4 bases and V 5 bases, and 9 bases lay outside the gene matches. This CDR3 region has 15 residues. The CDR3 sequence: CASSTTTGGSTEAFF. As DNA, the CDR3 is TGTGCCAGCAGTACAACAACAGGGGGTAGCACTGAAGCTTTCTTT.

This clone was seen only once. This rearrangement joins TRBV6-5 to TRBJ1-1, with D unclear. V was clipped by 5 bases and J by 6 bases, with 13 bases between them. Looked up from germline, CDR1 is MNHEY and CDR2 is SVGAGI. The CDR3 is made up of 13 amino acids. The CDR3, as DNA: TGTGCCAGCAGTCGCACGGATCGGGCTGAAGCTTTCTTT. Residues: CASSRTDRAEAFF.

The V and J genes are TRBV6-5 and TRBJ2-7; 14 nucleotides align to TRBD2. V shed 4 bases, J shed 5 bases, and the junction held 7 bases outside the gene matches. The germline V gene encodes CDR1 MNHEY and CDR2 SVGAGI. This CDR3 region has 16 residues. DNA for the CDR3: TGTGCCAGCAGTTTCCGGACTAGCGGGAGGAAGAACGAGCAGTACTTC. Protein: CASSFRTSGRKNEQYF.

A single count supports this clone. The chain recombines TRBV11-3 with TRBJ2-1; D remains unclear. CDR3 size: 15 residues. V lost 1 base and J lost 2, with 9 bases in between. Germline CDR1 SGHNT, CDR2 YENEEA. The CDR3 region is CASSLGVWPYNEQFF. DNA of the CDR3: TGTGCCAGCAGCTTAGGTGTCTGGCCCTACAATGAGCAGTTCTTC.

J is TRBJ2-7 and V is TRBV14; 10 nucleotides agree with TRBD2. With 0 bases clipped from V and 4 bases from J, the junction kept 9 bases outside the gene matches. CDR3 length: 17 amino acids. Germline loops: CDR1 SGHDN, CDR2 FVKESK. The CDR3 region has the DNA TGTGCCAGCAGCCAAGATCCTCCTAGCGGGAGTATTTACGAGCAGTACTTC. This codes for CASSQDPPSGSIYEQYF.

The chain combines TRBV6-5 with TRBJ2-2; D remains unclear. Between the trimmed V and J ends, which lost 6 bases and 1 base, there was a span of 12 bases. Germline CDR1 reads MNHEY; CDR2 reads SVGAGI. The CDR3 contains 15 residues. CDR3 residues: CASRRTAENTGELFF. DNA for the CDR3: TGTGCCAGCAGAAGAACCGCGGAGAACACCGGGGAGCTGTTTTTT.

The chain recombines TRBV28 with TRBJ2-1, with 7 bases lining up with TRBD2. Per germline, CDR1 MDHEN and CDR2 SYDVKM. This CDR3 has 17 amino acids. Trimming cost V 0 bases and J 7 bases; bases outside gene matches: 12. The CDR3 DNA reads as TGTGCCAGCAGTTTATGGACGGCCCAGGCGGGAGTAAATGAGCAGTTCTTC. It yields the protein CASSLWTAQAGVNEQFF.